This is a list of T cell receptor beta chains from one sample in a study of beta chain features in type 1 diabetes. TCRdb keeps only in-frame clones here, not all; method: immunoSEQ multiplex PCR. The sample records 300,000 or so clones, roughly 9% being singletons. The sample comprised central memory CD4+ T cells from blood. The receptors here all came from a man aged 30 to 39 with type 1 diabetes. CDR3s include the opening cysteine and the closing phenylalanine or tryptophan. Fields, in order: D gene, clone size, J gene, V gene, CDR3 protein, CDR3 DNA. The D gene is left open where the match is weak. Only some rows state a clone size, as once, few, many or a class for expanded clones.

>TRBD1|few|TRBJ1-1|TRBV20-1
CSARRTGEAFF
TGCAGTGCCAGACGGACAGGCGAAGCTTTCTTT
>-|many|TRBJ1-2|TRBV14
CASSTNLGYGYTF
TGTGCCAGCAGCACAAACTTGGGCTATGGCTACACCTTC
>-|-|TRBJ2-7|TRBV19
CASSRGARGAMYEQYF
TGTGCCAGTAGTAGAGGCGCCCGGGGGGCAATGTACGAGCAGTACTTC
>TRBD2|-|TRBJ2-2|TRBV10-2
CASSDYYTSGGHRGELFF
TGCGCCAGCAGTGATTATTATACTAGCGGGGGGCATCGAGGGGAGCTGTTTTTT
>-|few|TRBJ2-2|TRBV5-1
CASSLDRGVTGELFF
TGCGCCAGCAGCCTGGACAGAGGGGTCACCGGGGAGCTGTTTTTT
>TRBD1|-|TRBJ2-3|TRBV9
CASTLTGVDTQYF
TGTGCCAGCACCCTTACAGGGGTAGATACGCAGTATTTT
>-|many|TRBJ2-5|TRBV2
CASSDDSGEKETQYF
TGTGCCAGCAGTGATGATAGCGGCGAAAAAGAGACCCAGTACTTC
>-|-|TRBJ1-5|TRBV2
CASSVVVQGNQPQHF
TGTGCCAGCAGTGTTGTGGTACAGGGCAATCAGCCCCAGCATTTT
>-|few|TRBJ1-6|TRBV7-8
CASSSGTGDSPLHF
TGTGCCAGCAGCTCCGGGACGGGTGATTCACCCCTCCACTTT
>-|many|TRBJ1-5|TRBV7-9
CASSTRGTGPQHF
TGTGCCAGCAGCACCCGGGGGACGGGGCCCCAGCATTTT
>-|-|TRBJ1-2|TRBV29-1
CSVAADSANYGYTF
TGCAGCGTCGCCGCGGACAGCGCTAACTATGGCTACACCTTC
>TRBD1|-|TRBJ1-2|TRBV11-2
CASSSITGTGVKSGYTF
TGTGCCAGCAGCTCCATCACCGGGACAGGGGTGAAAAGCGGCTACACCTTC
>TRBD1|-|TRBJ2-7|TRBV29-1
CSVAGQGHYEQYF
TGCAGCGTTGCGGGACAGGGGCACTACGAGCAGTACTTC
>-|few|TRBJ2-1|TRBV5-4
CASSPPGRNEQFF
TGTGCCAGCAGCCCCCCAGGGCGCAATGAGCAGTTCTTC
>-|few|TRBJ1-2|TRBV6-5
CASSPGRVGDYGYTF
TGTGCCAGCAGCCCGGGCCGGGTCGGGGACTATGGCTACACCTTC
>-|-|TRBJ1-2|TRBV15
CATSSTTDDHGYTF
TGTGCCACCAGCAGTACAACAGATGATCATGGCTACACCTTC
>-|many|TRBJ1-6|TRBV29-1
CSVGSSYNSPLHF
TGCAGCGTTGGGAGCTCCTATAATTCACCCCTCCACTTT
>-|few|TRBJ1-1|TRBV18
CASSPVRGNTEAFF
TGTGCCAGCTCACCCGTTCGGGGGAACACTGAAGCTTTCTTT
>-|few|TRBJ1-4|TRBV2
CASNVYREKLFF
TGTGCTAGCAATGTTTACCGTGAAAAACTGTTTTTT
>TRBD1|-|TRBJ2-2|TRBV10-3
CAISDRQGMNTGELFF
TGTGCCATCAGTGATCGACAGGGGATGAACACCGGGGAGCTGTTTTTT
>-|-|TRBJ2-5|TRBV20-1
CSASMETQYF
TGCAGTGCGTCAATGGAGACCCAGTACTTC
>-|few|TRBJ1-1|TRBV27
CASSSRHEMGPEAFF
TGTGCCAGCAGTTCACGACATGAGATGGGACCTGAAGCTTTCTTT
>TRBD2|many|TRBJ2-5|TRBV28
CASSLYRTSPGAETQYF
TGTGCCAGCAGTTTATACCGGACTAGCCCCGGGGCTGAGACCCAGTACTTC
>-|many|TRBJ2-7|TRBV5-1
CASSLGSLWVGEQYF
TGCGCCAGCAGCTTGGGGAGCCTATGGGTCGGCGAGCAGTACTTC
>-|-|TRBJ2-2|TRBV27
CASSLVGGLGELFF
TGTGCCAGCAGTTTAGTGGGGGGTCTCGGGGAGCTGTTTTTT
>-|medium-sized|TRBJ2-7|TRBV28
CASSPLSGEQYF
TGTGCCAGCAGTCCCCTGTCGGGCGAGCAGTACTTC
>TRBD1|-|TRBJ2-1|TRBV29-1
CSVERDRGRGEQFF
TGCAGCGTTGAACGGGACAGGGGGCGAGGGGAGCAGTTCTTC
>TRBD1|-|TRBJ2-1|TRBV6-5
CASSETGEGNEQFF
TGTGCCAGCAGTGAGACAGGGGAAGGCAATGAGCAGTTCTTC
>-|many|TRBJ1-5|TRBV7-9
CASSPGGGNQPQHF
TGTGCCAGCAGCCCGGGAGGAGGCAATCAGCCCCAGCATTTT
>-|few|TRBJ1-2|TRBV5-4
CASSLDPTGAFGYTF
TGTGCCAGCAGCTTAGATCCCACGGGAGCTTTTGGCTACACCTTC